Below are 27 T cell receptor beta chains sequenced from a single sample in a study of CD8+ T cells in alopecia areata. The treatment here: oral pan-JAK inhibitor, 5-10 mg twice daily. Sequencing relied on a cDNA template that was reverse transcribed from extracted RNA. The repertoire was sequenced with immunoSEQ multiplex PCR; TCRdb's copy has only in-frame clones and lacks some. The sample includes about 220,000 clones, roughly 56% of them seen just once. The sample here was CD4+ T cells sorted from blood, taken at week 4, from a patient treated with tofacitinib. These TCRs come from a human donor with alopecia areata.

The table lists this clone with a few counts. The J gene is TRBJ1-2, the V gene TRBV18, with D perhaps TRBD1 (6 bases). This CDR3 contains 13 residues. The germline V gene encodes CDR1 KGHSH and CDR2 LQKENI. Between the trimmed V and J ends, which lost 3 bases and 6 bases, there was a span of 11 bases. The CDR3: CASSPGYRDGYTF. The CDR3 DNA sequence: TGTGCCAGCTCACCGGGTTACAGGGATGGCTACACCTTC.

The chain is built from TRBV29-1 and TRBJ1-2; possibly TRBD1 for D (5 bases). Germline loops: CDR1 SQVTM, CDR2 ANQGSEA. The V and J ends lost 4 bases and 4 bases respectively, with 13 bases between them. There are 13 residues in the CDR3. This CDR3 reads CSVGDSSGYGYTF. The CDR3 DNA follows: TGCAGCGTTGGGGACTCCTCAGGCTATGGCTACACCTTC.

Comments on this clone: The DNA is left out, because the CDR3 cannot be placed on it with certainty; the CDR3 is given as TCRdb lists it. V is TRBV4-2 and J is TRBJ1-6; TRBD1, the table's D call, was not compared with the DNA. The CDR3 is 16 residues long, ends included. CDR1 and CDR2 from the germline V gene are LGHNA and YNFKEQ. CDR3 protein: CASSQDSGQGISPLHF.

This clone appeared many times. The V gene is TRBV7-8, the J gene TRBJ2-7; possibly TRBD1 for D (5 bases). Germline V gene data show CDR1 as SGHVS and CDR2 as FQNEAQ. The ends were cut back, 1 base at V and 4 bases at J, with 11 bases in the middle. This CDR3 comprises 14 residues. The CDR3 region is CASSLGTPEYEQYF. Written as DNA, the CDR3 is TGTGCCAGCAGCTTAGGGACACCTGAATACGAGCAGTACTTC.

Concerning this clone: Since no conserved phenylalanine or tryptophan closes the CDR3, a read error is the likely cause. Because the CDR3's place on the DNA is in doubt, the DNA is left out and the CDR3 is given as listed by TCRdb. V is TRBV4-1 and J is TRBJ1-2; the DNA was not compared with TRBD1, the D call given in the table. Germline values: CDR1 MGHRA, CDR2 YSYEKL. The CDR3 spans 14 residues, counting both ends. Here the CDR3 reads CASSQVGTLSFMSI.

In the case of this clone: This same CDR3 is encoded by further DNA sequences in the sample. This CDR3 reads CAWSVGGTDTQYF. In nucleotides, the CDR3 is TGTGCCTGGAGTGTAGGAGGCACAGATACGCAGTATTTT. The rearrangement uses TRBV30 and TRBJ2-3, with unresolved D. CDR1 is GTSNPN and CDR2 is SVGIG in the germline V gene (reference sequence). The V end was cut by 0 bases, the J end by 1 base, with 5 bases between. CDR3 length equals 13 residues.

This rearrangement joins TRBV30 to TRBJ2-1, with D uncertain. Trimming removed 0 bases at V and 2 bases at J, with 11 bases between. The CDR3 is 15 amino acids. The V gene's germline CDR1 is GTSNPN and CDR2 SVGIG (reference sequence). CDR3: CAWSVPGSTYNEQFF. Written as DNA, the CDR3 is TGTGCCTGGAGTGTACCGGGCAGTACCTACAATGAGCAGTTCTTC.

The rearrangement joins TRBV18 to TRBJ2-7; D ambiguous. The CDR3 consists of 15 residues. V lost 2 bases and J 2 bases, leaving 13 bases between the germline ends. The germline gives CDR1 KGHSH, CDR2 LQKENI. CDR3: CASSPTVDGTYEQYF. The CDR3 region has the DNA TGTGCCAGCTCACCAACCGTGGACGGAACCTACGAGCAGTACTTC.

V gene TRBV30 combines with J gene TRBJ2-2; the match to TRBD1 covers 7 bases. In germline, CDR1 is GTSNPN, CDR2 SVGIG (reference sequence). V was clipped by 3 bases and J by 5 bases; unmatched bases: 12. The CDR3 has 16 amino acids. CDR3 sequence: CAWRTDRVGRTGELFF. The CDR3 DNA follows: TGTGCCTGGAGGACAGACAGGGTCGGTAGGACCGGGGAGCTGTTTTTT.

This clone was found a few times. V usage is TRBV29-1 and J usage is TRBJ1-1; the match to TRBD1 covers 10 bases. Per germline, CDR1 SQVTM and CDR2 ANQGSEA. The J segment lost 4 bases and the V segment lost 6 bases, leaving 5 bases of the junction unmatched. The CDR3 runs 13 residues. CDR3 loop: CSVDDRGPTEAFF. The CDR3 nucleotides are TGCAGCGTAGACGACAGGGGGCCCACTGAAGCTTTCTTT.

J is TRBJ1-1 and V is TRBV30, with D possibly matching TRBD1 (6 bases). The CDR3 sequence is 13 residues long. Germline V gene lookup returns CDR1 GTSNPN and CDR2 SVGIG (reference sequence). V shed 2 bases and J shed 5 bases, with 12 bases lying between them. CDR3 sequence (DNA): TGTGCCTGGAGTAACAGGGTTGGTACTGAAGCTTTCTTT. Translation: CAWSNRVGTEAFF.

The table lists this clone with a few counts. The chain is built from TRBV5-1 and TRBJ1-2; no firm D call. The CDR3 has 14 residues. V lost 3 bases and J 3 bases, leaving 12 bases between the germline ends. In germline, CDR1 is SGHRS, CDR2 YFSETQ. This CDR3 reads CASSSSGGDYGYTF. As DNA, the CDR3 is TGCGCCAGCAGCTCCTCAGGAGGCGACTATGGCTACACCTTC.

This chain connects TRBV27 to TRBJ2-1; 7 positions match TRBD1. This CDR3 is built from 13 residues. Germline lookup yields CDR1 MNHEY and CDR2 SMNVEV (reference sequence). Trimming took 6 bases from V and 10 from J; bases not matched to a gene: 9. The CDR3 nucleotides are TGTGCCAGCAGCCTAAGACAGGGAAGAGAGCAGTTCTTC. This translates into CASSLRQGREQFF.

The chain employs TRBV2 and TRBJ2-1, with D unclear. The V end was cut by 0 bases, the J end by 6 bases, with 9 bases between. The CDR3 has 14 residues. Germline V gene lookup returns CDR1 SNHLY and CDR2 FYNNEI. CDR3 protein: CASSEAAGFNEQFF. DNA for the CDR3: TGTGCCAGCAGTGAAGCGGCCGGGTTCAATGAGCAGTTCTTC.

The gene calls are TRBV4-1 and TRBJ2-6; D unclear. This CDR3 spans 15 amino acids. V was pared by 0 bases and J by 0 bases, with 3 bases between. Per germline, CDR1 MGHRA and CDR2 YSYEKL. DNA for the CDR3: TGCGCCAGCAGCCAAGACAACTCTGGGGCCAACGTCCTGACTTTC. Protein sequence: CASSQDNSGANVLTF.

This clone was observed a handful of times. The chain recombines TRBV29-1 with TRBJ2-5; D not resolved. V was pared by 6 bases and J by 2 bases, with 13 bases between. Per the germline V gene, CDR1 is SQVTM and CDR2 is ANQGSEA. The CDR3 is 13 residues long. The CDR3 DNA follows: TGCAGCGTCTTTGGGCAGGCTCAAGAGACCCAGTACTTC. It specifies CSVFGQAQETQYF.

The table lists this clone with many counts. This chain joins TRBV10-1 and TRBJ1-2; D uncertain. Germline CDR1 is WNHNN and CDR2 is SYGVQD (reference sequence). Between the trimmed V and J ends, which lost 7 bases and 5 bases, there was a span of 11 bases. CDR3 length equals 12 residues. The CDR3 region has the DNA TGCGCCAGCATCGGACTGGCGTATGGCTACACCTTC. Protein: CASIGLAYGYTF.

This sequence joins TRBV29-1 and TRBJ2-4; the D is unclear. This CDR3 spans 14 amino acids. With 1 base removed from V and 0 bases from J, the gap between germline ends came to 7 bases. Germline lookup yields CDR1 SQVTM and CDR2 ANQGSEA. The CDR3 loop reads CSVEGDLAKNIQYF. The CDR3 coding sequence is TGCAGCGTTGAAGGAGATCTAGCCAAAAACATTCAGTACTTC.

In the case of this clone: Different DNA sequences within this sample yield the same CDR3. The J gene is TRBJ1-5, the V gene TRBV6-1; TRBD1 is a possible D gene (5 bases). Per the germline V gene, CDR1 is MNHNS and CDR2 is SASEGT. Trimming took off 6 bases at V and 4 bases at J, with 10 bases between the two ends. This CDR3 has 13 amino acids. CDR3 DNA sequence: TGTGCCAGCAGCTGGGACGGGAATCAGCCCCAGCATTTT. Its translation: CASSWDGNQPQHF.

This clone turned up a few times. The V and J genes are TRBV9 and TRBJ2-3; no firm D call. Trimming took off 0 bases at V and 4 bases at J, with 9 bases between the two ends. Germline-derived CDR1 and CDR2 are SGDLS and YYNGEE. The CDR3 consists of 14 residues. The CDR3 protein is CASSVGSSPDTQYF. In DNA form, the CDR3 reads TGTGCCAGCAGCGTAGGGAGTAGTCCAGATACGCAGTATTTT.

For this clone: A read error is likely here: a far larger clone is one base away. V gene TRBV14 combines with J gene TRBJ2-3; TRBD2 matches at 14 bases. Trimming removed 5 bases from V and 3 bases from J; junction bases left unmatched: 1. CDR3 length equals 15 residues. Germline CDR1 reads SGHDN; CDR2 reads FVKESK. In DNA, the CDR3 is TGTGCCAGCAGCAGGACTAGCGGGGGGACAGATACGCAGTATTTT. As protein: CASSRTSGGTDTQYF.

This clone was observed a single time. The chain is built from TRBV7-2 and TRBJ1-5; 7 nucleotides align to TRBD1. The CDR3 has 14 amino acids. Germline CDR1 SGHTA, CDR2 FQGNSA. The junction had 7 bases not matched to a gene; V was cut back by 5 bases and J by 6 bases. The CDR3 region is CASSVGTVGQPQHF. CDR3 bases: TGTGCCAGCAGCGTTGGGACAGTCGGTCAGCCCCAGCATTTT.

The V call is TRBV7-9, the J call TRBJ2-7; D is perhaps TRBD1 (5 bases). V was shortened by 1 base and J by 7 bases, with 11 bases between the two germline ends. The CDR3 loop spans 13 amino acids. Germline V gene lookup returns CDR1 SEHNR and CDR2 FQNEAQ (reference sequence). The CDR3, as DNA: TGTGCCAGCAGCTTAGTTGTCGGACAAGAGCAGTACTTC. Translated: CASSLVVGQEQYF. Using reference TRBV7-9 and TRBJ2-7 for the parts outside the CDR3, the full variable domain is DTGVSQNPRHKITKRGQNVTFRCDPISEHNRLYWYRQTLGQGPEFLTYFQNEAQLEKSRLLSDRFSAERPKGSFSTLEIQRTEQGDSAMYLCASSLVVGQEQYFGPGTRLTVT.

The chain combines TRBV27 with TRBJ1-6, with unresolved D. The CDR3 has 12 amino acids. Trimming took off 4 bases at V and 10 bases at J, with 8 bases between the two ends. CDR1 MNHEY and CDR2 SMNVEV come from the germline V gene (reference sequence). The CDR3 sequence is CASSWEGSPLHF. The CDR3 nucleotides read TGTGCCAGCAGTTGGGAGGGATCACCCCTCCACTTT.

This clone was detected only once. The chain couples TRBV10-2 to TRBJ1-2; D is possibly TRBD1 (5 bases). Germline V lookup: CDR1 WSHSY, CDR2 SAAADI. The CDR3 totals 12 residues. Trimming cost V 2 bases and J 8 bases, with 9 bases left between them. The CDR3 reads CASSEIQGGYTF. CDR3 DNA sequence: TGCGCCAGCAGTGAGATTCAGGGCGGCTACACCTTC.

The V gene is TRBV9, the J gene TRBJ2-7, with D maybe TRBD2 (6 bases). The CDR3 has 13 residues. V was cut by 0 bases and J by 6 bases, with 10 bases left in between. Germline V gives CDR1 SGDLS, CDR2 YYNGEE. The CDR3 DNA follows: TGTGCCAGCAGCGTAGACGGGGGACGCGAGCAGTACTTC. It translates to CASSVDGGREQYF.

This clone was detected only a few times. V gene TRBV5-1 combines with J gene TRBJ2-3, with D tentatively TRBD1 (5 bases). The CDR3 extends over 15 amino acids. Germline loops: CDR1 SGHRS, CDR2 YFSETQ. V lost 0 bases and J 4 bases, leaving 12 bases between the germline ends. CDR3 amino acids: CASSLDGAQSDTQYF. CDR3 DNA: TGCGCCAGCAGCTTGGATGGGGCACAGTCAGATACGCAGTATTTT.